The 23 T cell receptor beta chains presented below share a single source sample, sequenced in a study of metastatic and nonmetastatic thyroid tumors. Patients had received no treatment of any kind before thyroid surgery. TCRdb re-clonotyped the PCR reads via MiXCR. In the table there are tens of thousands of clones, 25% to 35% of which are singletons. Sequencing was carried out using blood. The source of these receptors is a female donor with papillary thyroid cancer or a benign thyroid nodule (not recorded which). Some clones in this sample may be carry-over from other donors' samples.

This clone is a singleton in its sample. The rearrangement joins TRBV11-2 to TRBJ2-5, with 8 nucleotides matching TRBD2. V was clipped by 5 bases and J by 4 bases; unmatched bases: 9. Germline CDR1 is SGHAT and CDR2 is FQNNGV. CDR3 length: 15 residues. In DNA, the CDR3 is TGTGCCAGCAGCCCCGGGACTAGGAACTCAGAGACCCAGTACTTC. It translates to CASSPGTRNSETQYF.

This clone has ten or more counts. The chain carries TRBV15 and TRBJ1-5; D is undetermined. V was shortened by 0 bases and J by 13 bases, with 22 bases between the two germline ends. The CDR3 loop spans 16 amino acids. The germline V gene encodes CDR1 LNHNV and CDR2 YYDKDF (reference sequence). Here the CDR3 reads CATSRDPRHSIVSQHF. CDR3 in DNA: TGTGCCACCAGCAGAGATCCCCGACACAGCATCGTTTCACAGCATTTT.

The table lists this clone with many counts. The chain employs TRBV6-1 and TRBJ2-7; TRBD1 is a possible D gene (6 bases). This CDR3 region has 13 residues. Germline-derived CDR1 and CDR2 are MNHNS and SASEGT. V was pared by 5 bases and J by 5 bases, with 13 bases between. CDR3 DNA sequence: TGTGCCAGCAGTTCCCTGGGGACAAACGAGCAGTACTTC. Its translation: CASSSLGTNEQYF.

There are many counts of this clone. The J gene is TRBJ2-1, the V gene TRBV5-1; D is uncertain. The V gene lost 1 base and the J gene lost 8 bases, with 19 bases spanning the gap. Germline CDR1 SGHRS, CDR2 YFSETQ. The CDR3 has 16 amino acids. CDR3 region: CASSLSPYMGRDEQFF. In nucleotides, the CDR3 is TGCGCCAGCAGCTTGTCTCCATACATGGGTCGGGATGAGCAGTTCTTC.

Points on this clone: Because it lacks the conserved phenylalanine or tryptophan at the end, this CDR3 is likely a read error. The chain is built from TRBV4-1 and TRBJ2-5, with D possibly TRBD2 on 5 matching bases. The V end lost 6 bases, the J end lost 5 bases, and 16 bases lay between the germline ends. The CDR3 is 14 amino acids. The germline V gene encodes CDR1 MGHRA and CDR2 YSYEKL. CDR3 DNA: TGCGCCAGCAGTAGAGGTAGCGAGAGCGAGACCCAGTACTCC. Protein sequence: CASSRGSESETQYS.

This clone appeared many times. This chain uses TRBV12-3 or TRBV12-4 with TRBJ2-3; possibly TRBD2 for D (5 bases). The V end lost 5 bases, the J end lost 2 bases, and 17 bases lay between the germline ends. The CDR3 has 16 amino acids. This chain's CDR3 is CASSIYNGRDTDTQYF. Written as DNA, the CDR3 is TGTGCCAGCAGTATATATAACGGACGGGACACAGATACGCAGTATTTT.

This clone came up many times. The chain combines TRBV9 with TRBJ1-1, with D maybe TRBD1 (5 bases). Germline V CDR1 and CDR2: SGDLS, YYNGEE. This CDR3 has 17 residues. The germline V and J ends were trimmed by 0 bases and 1 base, with 16 bases remaining between them. This chain's CDR3 is CASSVESGARGNTEAFF. DNA of the CDR3: TGTGCCAGCAGCGTAGAGTCCGGGGCCCGGGGGAACACTGAAGCTTTCTTT.

This clone was seen only a few times. The chain carries TRBV2 and TRBJ2-7; D is tentatively TRBD1 or TRBD2 (5 bases each). The CDR3 runs 14 residues. CDR1 and CDR2 (germline): SNHLY, FYNNEI. V lost 7 bases to trimming and J lost 3 bases, with 16 bases between them. This CDR3 is CASTRVRGHYEQYF. The CDR3 region has the DNA TGTGCCAGCACACGCGTTCGGGGCCACTACGAGCAGTACTTC.

This clone has a count of ten or more. The chain recombines TRBV3-1 with TRBJ1-2, with D maybe TRBD1 (6 bases). The length of the CDR3 is 14 residues. Trimming shortened V by 5 bases and J by 3 bases, and 13 bases separated the two germline ends. Germline-derived CDR1 and CDR2 are LGHDT and YNNKEL (reference sequence). The CDR3 sequence: CASSYQQGDYGYTF. CDR3 nucleotides: TGTGCCAGCAGCTACCAACAGGGAGACTATGGCTACACCTTC. The full variable domain, in which reference TRBV3-1 and TRBJ1-2 provide the parts outside the CDR3, is DTAVSQTPKYLVTQMGNDKSIKCEQNLGHDTMYWYKQDSKKFLKIMFSYNNKELIINETVPNRFSPKSPDKAHLNLHINSLELGDSAVYFCASSYQQGDYGYTFGSGTRLTVV.

V and J are TRBV27 and TRBJ2-7, with 9 bases fitting TRBD2. Germline V CDR1 and CDR2: MNHEY, SMNVEV (reference sequence). The CDR3 is 16 amino acids. Germline trimming cut 2 bases from V and 4 bases from J; bases unmatched to any gene: 9. This CDR3 reads CASSLEGSGSLYEQYF. CDR3 sequence (DNA): TGTGCCAGCAGTTTAGAAGGTAGCGGGAGTTTATACGAGCAGTACTTC.

This clone was recorded at least ten times. Relative to the germline gene, one junction end is altered; a read error may explain this. This sequence joins TRBV5-4 and TRBJ2-2; 8 nucleotides agree with TRBD1. CDR3 length: 15 residues. Germline V gene sequence: CDR1 SGHNT, CDR2 YYREEE (reference sequence). The CDR3 region has the DNA TGCGCCAGCAGCTTGGGGACAGGGAACACCGGGGAGCTGTTTTTT. Its protein is CASSLGTGNTGELFF.

This clone was counted between two and nine times. The chain couples TRBV6-1 to TRBJ2-5, with TRBD2 matching 8 bases. This CDR3 region has 12 residues. CDR1 MNHNS and CDR2 SASEGT come from the germline V gene. After removal of 8 bases from V and 4 bases from J, the junction contained 3 bases not matched to a gene. The CDR3 spells CASGRGGETQYF. CDR3 DNA: TGTGCCAGCGGACGGGGGGGAGAGACCCAGTACTTC.

This chain links TRBV7-9 with TRBJ2-7; tentatively, D is TRBD1 (6 bases). Germline CDR1 and CDR2: SEHNR and FQNEAQ (reference sequence). V was cut by 5 bases and J by 4 bases, with 18 bases left in between. The CDR3 sequence is 15 residues long. CDR3 region: CASSRRDMCSYEQYF. The CDR3 DNA follows: TGTGCCAGCAGCCGCCGGGACATGTGTTCGTACGAGCAGTACTTC. Full variable domain (missing parts from reference TRBV7-9 and TRBJ2-7): DTGVSQNPRHKITKRGQNVTFRCDPISEHNRLYWYRQTLGQGPEFLTYFQNEAQLEKSRLLSDRFSAERPKGSFSTLEIQRTEQGDSAMYLCASSRRDMCSYEQYFGPGTRLTVT.

This clone appeared a few times. The V gene is TRBV20-1, the J gene TRBJ2-7, with 9 nucleotides matching TRBD1. Germline trimming cut 5 bases from V and 4 bases from J; bases unmatched to any gene: 3. From germline, CDR1 is DFQATT and CDR2 SNEGSKA (reference sequence). The CDR3 has 12 residues. The chain's CDR3 is CSAGDREYEQYF. The DNA of the CDR3 is TGCAGTGCTGGGGACAGGGAATACGAGCAGTACTTC.

Concerning this clone itself: One junction end disagrees with the germline gene, perhaps due to a read error. V and J are TRBV10-3 and TRBJ2-1; D possibly uses TRBD1 or TRBD2 (6 bases each). This CDR3 has 15 amino acids. The germline gives CDR1 ENHRY, CDR2 SYGVKD. The DNA of the CDR3 is TGTGCCATCAGGCAAGACAAAGGGGGGCGCAATGAGCATCTCTTC. It encodes CAIRQDKGGRNEHLF.

The chain links TRBV11-1 to TRBJ2-2; D call uncertain. This CDR3 region has 15 residues. Germline V gives CDR1 SGHAT, CDR2 FQDESV (reference sequence). V lost 1 base to trimming and J lost 1 base, with 7 bases between them. The CDR3 DNA is TGTGCCAGCAGCTTAGGACTCCAGAACACCGGGGAGCTGTTTTTT. Translating gives CASSLGLQNTGELFF.

On this clone: A junction end diverges from the germline sequence, so it may reflect a read error. The chain recombines TRBV12-3 or TRBV12-4 with TRBJ1-4; 7 bases are a match to TRBD1. The CDR3 contains 16 residues. The CDR3 is CTSSPDRVPTNEKLFF. The CDR3 DNA sequence: TGTACCAGCAGCCCAGACAGGGTCCCCACTAATGAAAAACTGTTTTTT.

This clone was counted a few times. V and J are TRBV12-3 or TRBV12-4 and TRBJ2-1; D gene unclear. V shed 5 bases and J shed 9 bases, with 8 bases lying between them. The CDR3 length is 11 residues. The CDR3 loop is CASSPLAEQFF. The DNA of the CDR3 is TGTGCCAGCAGTCCTCTGGCTGAGCAGTTCTTC.

V and J are TRBV7-3 and TRBJ1-5; weak D call: TRBD1 (6 bases). This CDR3 comprises 15 residues. V was pared by 3 bases and J by 3 bases, with 12 bases between. CDR1 and CDR2 (germline): SGHTA, FQGTGA. In DNA form, the CDR3 reads TGTGCCAGCAGCTTGGAGGGGGGGAACAATCAGCCCCAGCATTTT. It yields the protein CASSLEGGNNQPQHF. The full variable domain, completed using reference TRBV7-3 and TRBJ1-5, is GAGVSQTPSNKVTEKGKYVELRCDPISGHTALYWYRQSLGQGPEFLIYFQGTGAADDSGLPNDRFFAVRPEGSVSTLKIQRTERGDSAVYLCASSLEGGNNQPQHFGDGTRLSIL.

This clone was counted ten times or more. The V call is TRBV13, the J call TRBJ2-1; 13 nucleotides align to TRBD2. CDR3 length: 16 residues. The germline V gene has CDR1 PRHDT and CDR2 FYEKMQ (reference sequence). V trimming: 5 bases; J trimming: 4 bases; junction bases outside the gene matches: 5. CDR3 loop: CASSLVTSGGYNEQFF. CDR3 nucleotides: TGTGCCAGCAGCCTCGTGACTAGCGGGGGGTACAATGAGCAGTTCTTC.

The V gene is TRBV28, the J gene TRBJ1-1; possibly TRBD1 for D (6 bases). This CDR3 contains 15 residues. The V gene lost 6 bases and the J gene lost 1 base, with 15 bases spanning the gap. Germline loops: CDR1 MDHEN, CDR2 SYDVKM. The CDR3 protein is CASRTHREQNTEAFF. The CDR3 region has the DNA TGTGCCAGCAGAACGCACAGGGAACAGAACACTGAAGCTTTCTTT.

V is TRBV6-2 or TRBV6-3 and J is TRBJ2-7, with D perhaps matching TRBD2 (5 bases). This CDR3 has 16 amino acids. Trimming removed 0 bases from V and 3 bases from J, with 15 bases in between. Germline V lookup: CDR1 MNHEY, CDR2 SVGEGT. CDR3: CASSYSYNQEGYEQYF. The CDR3, as DNA: TGTGCCAGCAGTTACTCGTATAACCAAGAGGGCTACGAGCAGTACTTC.

In its sample, this clone ranks as medium-sized (0.01 to 0.1%). V gene TRBV6-1 combines with J gene TRBJ2-7, with 8 bases that match TRBD1. In germline, CDR1 is MNHNS, CDR2 SASEGT. Trimming at V came to 6 bases and at J to 6 bases, leaving 10 bases not matched to a gene. This CDR3 contains 14 residues. CDR3 sequence reads: CASRASRTGSEQYF. DNA of the CDR3: TGTGCCAGCAGGGCCAGCAGGACAGGGTCCGAGCAGTACTTC.